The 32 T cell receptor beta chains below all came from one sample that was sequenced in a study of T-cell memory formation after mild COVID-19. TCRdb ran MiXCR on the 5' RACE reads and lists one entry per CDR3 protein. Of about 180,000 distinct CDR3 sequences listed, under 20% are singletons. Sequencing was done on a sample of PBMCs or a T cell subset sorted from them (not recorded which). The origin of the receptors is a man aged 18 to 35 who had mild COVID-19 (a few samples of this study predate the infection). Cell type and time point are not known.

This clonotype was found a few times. Here the CDR3 DNA reads TGTGCCAGCAGCCAAGCCGGGCAGCTCTCCTACGAGCAGTACTTC. Amino acid sequence: CASSQAGQLSYEQYF. The gene calls are TRBV4-2 and TRBJ2-7; unclear D gene. Trimming removed 1 base at V and 0 bases at J, with 10 bases between. The CDR3 is 15 residues long. Germline V gives CDR1 LGHNA, CDR2 YNFKEQ.

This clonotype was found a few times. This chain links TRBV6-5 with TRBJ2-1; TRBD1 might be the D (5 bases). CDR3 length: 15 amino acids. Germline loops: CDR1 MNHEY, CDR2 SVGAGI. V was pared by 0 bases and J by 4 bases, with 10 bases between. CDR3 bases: TGTGCCAGCAGTTACTCGGGGCAGGGATACAATGAGCAGTTCTTC. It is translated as CASSYSGQGYNEQFF.

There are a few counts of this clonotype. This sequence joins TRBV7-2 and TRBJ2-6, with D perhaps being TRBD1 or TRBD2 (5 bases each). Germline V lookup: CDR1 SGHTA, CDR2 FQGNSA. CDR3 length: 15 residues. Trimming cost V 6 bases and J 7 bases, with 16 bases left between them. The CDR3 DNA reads TGTGCCAGCAGAAAAGGGACGGGGAGCGCCAACGTCCTGACTTTC. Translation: CASRKGTGSANVLTF.

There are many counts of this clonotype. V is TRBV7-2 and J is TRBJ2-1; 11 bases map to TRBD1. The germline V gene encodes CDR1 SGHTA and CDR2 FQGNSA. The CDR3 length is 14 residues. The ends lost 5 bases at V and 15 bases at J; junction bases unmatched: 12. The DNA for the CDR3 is TGTGCCAGCAGCGCCCGGACAGGGGGCCGGGAGGTGTTCTTC. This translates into CASSARTGGREVFF.

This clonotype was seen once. The CDR3 region is CASRPRGREDEQYF. The DNA for the CDR3 is TGTGCCAGCAGACCGCGGGGTCGTGAGGACGAGCAGTACTTC. The rearrangement joins TRBV6-5 to TRBJ2-7; weak D call: TRBD2 (6 bases). V lost 6 bases and J lost 5, with 17 bases in between. CDR1 is MNHEY and CDR2 is SVGAGI in the germline V gene. The CDR3 is made up of 14 amino acids.

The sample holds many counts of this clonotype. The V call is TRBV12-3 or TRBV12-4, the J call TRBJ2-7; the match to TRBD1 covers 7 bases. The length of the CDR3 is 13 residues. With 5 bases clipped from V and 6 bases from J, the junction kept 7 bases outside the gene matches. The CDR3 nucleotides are TGTGCCAGCAGTCTGGGGACAGAGGCCGAGCAGTACGTC. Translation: CASSLGTEAEQYV.

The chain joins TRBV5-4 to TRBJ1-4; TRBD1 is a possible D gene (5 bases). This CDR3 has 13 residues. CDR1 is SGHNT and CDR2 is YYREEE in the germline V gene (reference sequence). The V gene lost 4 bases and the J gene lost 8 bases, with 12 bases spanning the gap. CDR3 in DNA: TGTGCCAGCAGCGGGGGGGGACGCGAAAAACTGTTTTTT. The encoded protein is CASSGGGREKLFF.

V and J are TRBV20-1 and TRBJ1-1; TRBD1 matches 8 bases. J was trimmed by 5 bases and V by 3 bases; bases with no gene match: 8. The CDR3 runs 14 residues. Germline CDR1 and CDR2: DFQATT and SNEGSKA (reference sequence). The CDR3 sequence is CSASKAGGETEAFF. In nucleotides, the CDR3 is TGCAGTGCTAGCAAAGCAGGGGGCGAAACTGAAGCTTTCTTT.

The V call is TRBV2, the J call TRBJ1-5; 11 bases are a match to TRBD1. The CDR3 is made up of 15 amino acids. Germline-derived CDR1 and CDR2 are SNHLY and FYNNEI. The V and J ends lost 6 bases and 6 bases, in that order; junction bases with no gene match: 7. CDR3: CASSGTGGRGQPQHF. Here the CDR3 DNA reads TGTGCCAGCAGCGGGACAGGGGGGCGAGGTCAGCCCCAGCATTTT.

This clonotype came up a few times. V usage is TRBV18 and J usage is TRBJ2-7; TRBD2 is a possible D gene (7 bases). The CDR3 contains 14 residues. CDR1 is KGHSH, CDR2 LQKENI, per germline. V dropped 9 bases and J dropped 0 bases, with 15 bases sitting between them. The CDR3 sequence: CASARGANSYEQYV. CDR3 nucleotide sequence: TGTGCCAGTGCCCGGGGGGCGAACTCCTACGAGCAGTACGTC.

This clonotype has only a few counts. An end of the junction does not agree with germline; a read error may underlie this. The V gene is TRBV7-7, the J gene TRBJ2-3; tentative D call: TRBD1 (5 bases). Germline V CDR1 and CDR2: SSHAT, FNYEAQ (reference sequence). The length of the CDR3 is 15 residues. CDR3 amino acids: CASSLKGSGTDTQYF. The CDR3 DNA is TGTGCTAGCAGCTTAAAGGGGTCTGGCACAGATACGCAGTATTTT.

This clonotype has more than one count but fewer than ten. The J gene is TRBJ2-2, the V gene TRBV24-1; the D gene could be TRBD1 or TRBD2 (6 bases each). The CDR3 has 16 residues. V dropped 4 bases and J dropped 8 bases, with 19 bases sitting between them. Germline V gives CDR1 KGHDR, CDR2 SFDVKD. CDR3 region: CATSEGGHPSSGELFF. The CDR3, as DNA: TGTGCCACCAGTGAGGGGGGACACCCTTCCAGTGGGGAGCTGTTTTTT.

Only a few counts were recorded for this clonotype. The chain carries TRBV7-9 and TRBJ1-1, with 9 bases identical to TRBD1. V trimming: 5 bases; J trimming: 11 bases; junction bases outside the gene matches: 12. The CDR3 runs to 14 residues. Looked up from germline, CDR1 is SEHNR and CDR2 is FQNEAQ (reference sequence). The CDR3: CASSPGTGFSGAFF. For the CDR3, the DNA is TGTGCCAGCAGCCCCGGGACAGGGTTTAGCGGGGCTTTCTTT.

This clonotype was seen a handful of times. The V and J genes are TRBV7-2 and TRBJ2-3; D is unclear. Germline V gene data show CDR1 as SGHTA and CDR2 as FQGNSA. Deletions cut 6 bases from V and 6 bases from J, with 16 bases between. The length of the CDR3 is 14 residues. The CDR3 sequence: CASRPDSGGDTQYF. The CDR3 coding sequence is TGTGCCAGCAGACCCGACTCGGGCGGTGATACGCAGTATTTT.

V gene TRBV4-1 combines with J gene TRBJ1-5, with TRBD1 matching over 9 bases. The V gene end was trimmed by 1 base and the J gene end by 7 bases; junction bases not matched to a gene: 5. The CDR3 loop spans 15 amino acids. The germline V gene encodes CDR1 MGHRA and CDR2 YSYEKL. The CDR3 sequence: CASSQGQGVFQPQHF. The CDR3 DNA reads TGCGCCAGCAGCCAAGGACAGGGGGTGTTCCAGCCCCAGCATTTT.

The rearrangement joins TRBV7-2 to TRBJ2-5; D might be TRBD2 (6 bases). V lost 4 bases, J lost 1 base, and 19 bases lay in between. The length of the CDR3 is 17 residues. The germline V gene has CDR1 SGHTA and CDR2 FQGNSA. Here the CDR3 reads CASSSVRLGGGQETQYF. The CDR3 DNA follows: TGTGCCAGCAGCTCAGTCCGTCTCGGGGGAGGCCAAGAGACCCAGTACTTC. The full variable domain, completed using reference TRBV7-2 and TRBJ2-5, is GAGVSQSPSNKVTEKGKDVELRCDPISGHTALYWYRQSLGQGLEFLIYFQGNSAPDKSGLPSDRFSAERTGGSVSTLTIQRTQQEDSAVYLCASSSVRLGGGQETQYFGPGTRLLVL.

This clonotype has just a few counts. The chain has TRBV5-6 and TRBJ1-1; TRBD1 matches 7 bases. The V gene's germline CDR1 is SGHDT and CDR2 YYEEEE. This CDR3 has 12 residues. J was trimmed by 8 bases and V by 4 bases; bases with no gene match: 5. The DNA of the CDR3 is TGTGCCAGCAGCCGGACACAGGGGGAAGCTTTCTTT. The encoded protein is CASSRTQGEAFF.

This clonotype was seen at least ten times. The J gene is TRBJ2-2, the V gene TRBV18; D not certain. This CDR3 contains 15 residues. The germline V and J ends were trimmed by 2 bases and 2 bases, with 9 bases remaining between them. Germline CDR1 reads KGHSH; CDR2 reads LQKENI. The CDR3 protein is CASSPDLGNTGELFF. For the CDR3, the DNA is TGTGCCAGCTCACCAGATCTTGGCAACACCGGGGAGCTGTTTTTT.

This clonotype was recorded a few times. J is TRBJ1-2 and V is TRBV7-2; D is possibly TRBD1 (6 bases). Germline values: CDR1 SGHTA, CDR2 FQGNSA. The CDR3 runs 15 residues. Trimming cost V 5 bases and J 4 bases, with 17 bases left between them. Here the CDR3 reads CASSPRAGEVYGYTF. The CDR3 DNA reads TGTGCCAGCAGCCCCCGGGCAGGGGAAGTCTATGGCTACACCTTC.

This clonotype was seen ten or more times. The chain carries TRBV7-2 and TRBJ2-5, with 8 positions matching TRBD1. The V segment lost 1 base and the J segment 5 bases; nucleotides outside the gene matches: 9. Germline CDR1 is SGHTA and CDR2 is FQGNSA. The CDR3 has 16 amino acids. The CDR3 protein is CASSLDWTGFGETQYF. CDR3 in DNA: TGTGCCAGCAGCTTAGACTGGACAGGGTTCGGGGAGACCCAGTACTTC.

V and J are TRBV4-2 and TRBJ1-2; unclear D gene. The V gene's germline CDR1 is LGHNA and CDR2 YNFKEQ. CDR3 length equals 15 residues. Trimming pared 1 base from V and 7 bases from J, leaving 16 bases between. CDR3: CASSQARQVPPGYTF. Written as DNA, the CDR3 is TGTGCCAGCAGCCAAGCCAGGCAGGTCCCACCTGGCTACACCTTC.

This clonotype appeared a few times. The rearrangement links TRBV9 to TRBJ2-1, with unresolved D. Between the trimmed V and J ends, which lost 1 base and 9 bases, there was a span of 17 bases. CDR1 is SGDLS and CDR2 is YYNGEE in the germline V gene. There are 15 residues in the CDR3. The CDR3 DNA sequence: TGTGCCAGCAGCGTAAAAATTGATGGCCACGGTGAGCAGTTCTTC. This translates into CASSVKIDGHGEQFF.

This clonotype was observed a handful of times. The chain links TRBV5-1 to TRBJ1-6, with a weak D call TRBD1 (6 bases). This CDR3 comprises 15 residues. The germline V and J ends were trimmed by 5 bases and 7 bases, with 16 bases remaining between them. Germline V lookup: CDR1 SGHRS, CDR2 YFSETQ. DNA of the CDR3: TGCGCCAGCAGTCTACTGGGGGGGCGCAATTCACCCCTCCACTTT. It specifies CASSLLGGRNSPLHF.

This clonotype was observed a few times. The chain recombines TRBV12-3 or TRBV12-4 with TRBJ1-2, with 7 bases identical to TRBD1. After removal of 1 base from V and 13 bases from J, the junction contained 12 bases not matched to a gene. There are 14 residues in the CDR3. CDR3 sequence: CASSLEVRVRGFTF. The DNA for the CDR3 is TGTGCCAGCAGTTTAGAGGTCCGTGTCAGGGGGTTCACCTTC.

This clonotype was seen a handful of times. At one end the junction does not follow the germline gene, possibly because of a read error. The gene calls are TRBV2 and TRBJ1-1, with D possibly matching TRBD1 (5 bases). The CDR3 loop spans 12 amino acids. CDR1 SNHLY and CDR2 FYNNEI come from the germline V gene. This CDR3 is CASRVTVTGTKF. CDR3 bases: TGTGCCAGCAGGGTTACTGTCACCGGGACCAAGTTT.

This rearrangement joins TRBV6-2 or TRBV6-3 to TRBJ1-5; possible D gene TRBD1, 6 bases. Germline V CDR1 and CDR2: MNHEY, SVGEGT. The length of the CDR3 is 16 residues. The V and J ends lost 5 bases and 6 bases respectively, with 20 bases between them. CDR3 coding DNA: TGTGCCAGCAGTCACCGGGACCCAGGGGTCGGTCAGCCCCAGCATTTT. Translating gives CASSHRDPGVGQPQHF.

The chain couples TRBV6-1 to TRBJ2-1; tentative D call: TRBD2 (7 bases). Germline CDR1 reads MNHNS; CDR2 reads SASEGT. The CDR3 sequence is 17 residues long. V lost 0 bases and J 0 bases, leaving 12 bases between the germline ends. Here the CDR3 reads CASSEAPGGSSYNEQFF. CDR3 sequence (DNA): TGTGCCAGCAGTGAAGCGCCGGGGGGCAGCTCCTACAATGAGCAGTTCTTC.

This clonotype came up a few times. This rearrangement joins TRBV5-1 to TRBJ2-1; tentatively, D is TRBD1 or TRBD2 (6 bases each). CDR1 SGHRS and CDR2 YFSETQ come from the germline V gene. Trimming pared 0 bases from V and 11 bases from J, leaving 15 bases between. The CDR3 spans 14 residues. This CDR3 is CASSLGPGGPQQFF. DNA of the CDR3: TGCGCCAGCAGCTTGGGGCCCGGGGGCCCTCAGCAGTTCTTC.

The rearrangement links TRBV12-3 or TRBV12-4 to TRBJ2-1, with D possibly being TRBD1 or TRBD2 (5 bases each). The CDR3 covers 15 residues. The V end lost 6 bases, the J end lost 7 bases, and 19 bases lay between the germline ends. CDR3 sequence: CASSLQSGLGNEQFF. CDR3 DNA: TGTGCCAGCAGCCTACAATCGGGGCTAGGTAATGAGCAGTTCTTC.

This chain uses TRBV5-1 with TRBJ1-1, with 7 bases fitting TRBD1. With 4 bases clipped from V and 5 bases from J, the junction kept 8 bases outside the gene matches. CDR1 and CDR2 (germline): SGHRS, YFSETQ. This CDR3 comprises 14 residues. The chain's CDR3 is CASSPLQGRTEAFF. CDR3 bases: TGCGCCAGCAGCCCATTACAGGGGAGGACTGAAGCTTTCTTT.

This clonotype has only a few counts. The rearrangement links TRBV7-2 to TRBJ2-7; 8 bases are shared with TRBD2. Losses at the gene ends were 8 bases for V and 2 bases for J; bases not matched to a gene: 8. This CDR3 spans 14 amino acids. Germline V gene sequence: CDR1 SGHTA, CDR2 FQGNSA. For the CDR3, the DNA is TGTGCCAGCGGACTACTAGCGGCCCCCTACGAGCAGTACTTC. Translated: CASGLLAAPYEQYF.

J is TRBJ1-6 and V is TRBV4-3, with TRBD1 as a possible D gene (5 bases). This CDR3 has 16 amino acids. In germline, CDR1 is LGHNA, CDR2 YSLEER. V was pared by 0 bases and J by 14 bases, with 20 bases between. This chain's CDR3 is CASSQEPGGRLGALHF. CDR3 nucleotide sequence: TGCGCCAGCAGCCAAGAACCGGGGGGTCGCCTCGGAGCCCTCCACTTT.